The rows below give T cell receptor beta chains drawn from one sample of a study of regulatory T cells in long-lasting Graves disease. TCRdb re-called the multiplex PCR reads through MiXCR, storing one row per CDR3 protein. The sample yields a few hundred thousand distinct CDR3 sequences, 14% seen once. These data were likewise used in another study, on T cells in Graves' hyperthyroidism and ophthalmopathy.

The starting material was peripheral blood mononuclear cells (PBMCs), obtained at new diagnosis, from a patient treated with antithyroid drugs. The receptors stem from a woman in her forties or fifties with Graves disease. The CDR3 runs from the conserved cysteine through the conserved F or W. The D gene is left open where the match is weak. Some rows mark clone size as missing; the rest say once, few, many or name a class of expanded clone.

v_call	d_call	j_call	clone_size	cdr3_nt	cdr3_aa
TRBV11-2	TRBD1	TRBJ2-7	many	TGTGCCAGCAGCCAGTCGACAGGGGCCTACGAGCAGTACTTC	CASSQSTGAYEQYF
TRBV5-6	TRBD1	TRBJ2-3	many	TGTGCCAGCAGCTCCCGGACAGGGAGTACAGATACGCAGTATTTT	CASSSRTGSTDTQYF
TRBV29-1	-	TRBJ1-1	-	TGCAGCGTTGTCGGGCAGGGTGGGACTAAAGCTTTCTTT	CSVVGQGGTKAFF
TRBV30	-	TRBJ2-7	once	TGTGCCAGGAGTCCCCTAACGGGAGTATCCTACGAGCAGTACTTC	CARSPLTGVSYEQYF
TRBV10-2	-	TRBJ1-3	few	TGCGCCAGCAGTGAGAGGGGGACGTCCGGAAACACCATATATTTT	CASSERGTSGNTIYF
TRBV11-2	-	TRBJ2-2	many	TGTGCCAGCAGCGTCCTTCGGGACTCCAACACCGGGGAGCTGTTTTTT	CASSVLRDSNTGELFF
TRBV2	-	TRBJ1-1	many	TGTGCCAGCAAAATGGGCAGGGTGAACACTGAAGCTTTCTTT	CASKMGRVNTEAFF
TRBV4-1	-	TRBJ2-2	-	TGCGCCAGCAGCCAAGAATGGTCGGTGGCCGCGAACACCGGGGAGCTGTTTTTT	CASSQEWSVAANTGELFF
TRBV5-1	-	TRBJ2-1	-	TGCGCCAGCAGCGGGCTCCTGGGAGGCGTTGTCAAGAATGAGCAGTTCTTC	CASSGLLGGVVKNEQFF
TRBV3-1	TRBD2	TRBJ2-1	many	TGTGCCAGCAGCCGCGGACTAGACGCCTCCGTCGATGAGCAGTTCTTC	CASSRGLDASVDEQFF
TRBV5-1	TRBD1	TRBJ2-1	-	TGCGCCAGCAGCTCTACCGGGACAGGCTCCTACAATGAGCAGTTCTTC	CASSSTGTGSYNEQFF
TRBV7-8	TRBD2	TRBJ2-3	many	TGTGCCAGCAGCTTAGCACTAGCGGAAAGCACAGATACGCAGTATTTT	CASSLALAESTDTQYF
TRBV3-1	-	TRBJ1-1	many	TGTGCCAGCAGCCAAGGGAGGGAAGCTTTCTTT	CASSQGREAFF
TRBV7-8	TRBD1	TRBJ2-7	few	TGTGCCAGCAGCTTAAGATACCCAGGGGGATCTGGAGGAGAGCAGTACTTC	CASSLRYPGGSGGEQYF
TRBV5-1	TRBD2	TRBJ2-5	few	TGCGCCAGCAGCGTCGGGACTAGCGGTCAAGAGACCCAGTACTTC	CASSVGTSGQETQYF
TRBV25-1	TRBD2	TRBJ2-3	many	TGTGCCAGCAGTGGAGGACTAGCGGGAGGTTCAGATACGCAGTATTTT	CASSGGLAGGSDTQYF
TRBV12-3/TRBV12-4	-	TRBJ2-7	many	TGTGCCAGCAGTCCACCCAGTAGCTTCGGGGAGCAGTACTTC	CASSPPSSFGEQYF
TRBV29-1	-	TRBJ2-2	many	TGCAGCGGGAGACACGCGAACACCGGGGAGCTGTTTTTT	CSGRHANTGELFF
TRBV7-2	-	TRBJ1-1	many	TGTGCCAGCAGTCGCTCAGGGGCGGGGAACACTGAAGCTTTCTTT	CASSRSGAGNTEAFF
TRBV10-3	TRBD1	TRBJ2-4	many	TGTGCCATCAGTGAGCCGACAGGGGCAAACATTCAGTACTTC	CAISEPTGANIQYF
TRBV6-1	-	TRBJ1-2	many	TGTGCCAGCAACCCCTGGGCCGCAGTGGTCTATGGCTACACCTTC	CASNPWAAVVYGYTF
TRBV7-3	TRBD1	TRBJ2-5	many	TGTGCCAGCAGCCGACAGGGCTCGGGGGAGACCCAGTACTTC	CASSRQGSGETQYF
TRBV28	-	TRBJ1-2	many	TGTGCCAGCAGTCGGAGGAACTATGGCTACACCTTC	CASSRRNYGYTF